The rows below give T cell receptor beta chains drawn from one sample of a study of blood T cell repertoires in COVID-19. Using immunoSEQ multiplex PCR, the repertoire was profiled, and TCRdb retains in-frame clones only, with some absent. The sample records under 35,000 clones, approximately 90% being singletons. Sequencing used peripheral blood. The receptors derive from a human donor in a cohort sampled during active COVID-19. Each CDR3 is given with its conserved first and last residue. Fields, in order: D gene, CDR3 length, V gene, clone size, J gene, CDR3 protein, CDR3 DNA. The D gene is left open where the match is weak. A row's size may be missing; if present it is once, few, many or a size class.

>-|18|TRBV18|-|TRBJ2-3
CASSPTLAWGISTDTQYF
TGTGCCAGCTCACCCACGCTAGCGTGGGGGATTAGCACAGATACGCAGTATTTT
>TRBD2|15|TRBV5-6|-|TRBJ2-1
CASSLALAGVTGQFF
TGTGCCAGCAGCTTGGCGCTAGCGGGAGTAACGGGGCAGTTCTTC
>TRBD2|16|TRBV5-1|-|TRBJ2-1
CASSHGTSYPYNEQFF
TGCGCCAGCAGCCACGGGACTAGTTACCCCTACAATGAGCAGTTCTTC
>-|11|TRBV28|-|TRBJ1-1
CASNRNTEAFF
TGTGCCAGCAACAGGAACACTGAAGCTTTCTTT
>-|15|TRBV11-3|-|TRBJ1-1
CASSLNQGRNTEAFF
TGTGCCAGCAGCTTAAATCAGGGAAGAAACACTGAAGCTTTCTTT
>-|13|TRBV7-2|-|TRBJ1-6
CASSLGQDLTLHF
TGTGCCAGCAGCTTAGGACAGGATTTGACCCTCCACTTT
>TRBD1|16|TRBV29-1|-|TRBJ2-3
CSVEGLDRGLTDTQYF
TGCAGCGTTGAAGGGCTGGACAGGGGGCTTACGGATACGCAGTATTTT
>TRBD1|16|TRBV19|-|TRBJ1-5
CASSITGAGGNQPQHF
TGTGCCAGTAGTATAACAGGGGCTGGAGGCAATCAGCCCCAGCATTTT
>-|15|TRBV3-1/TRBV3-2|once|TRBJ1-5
CASSQDGGGNQPQHF
TGTGCCAGCAGCCAAGATGGGGGGGGCAATCAGCCCCAGCATTTT
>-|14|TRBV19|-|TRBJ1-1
CASSTIGMNTEAFF
TGTGCCAGTAGTACAATCGGTATGAACACTGAAGCTTTCTTT
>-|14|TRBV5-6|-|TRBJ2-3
CASSSGTSTDTQYF
TGTGCCAGCAGCTCCGGGACAAGCACAGATACGCAGTATTTT
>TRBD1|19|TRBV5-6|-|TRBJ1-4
CASSLIRRDRGQWDEKLFF
TGTGCCAGCAGCTTGATTCGTAGGGACAGGGGTCAATGGGATGAAAAACTGTTTTTT
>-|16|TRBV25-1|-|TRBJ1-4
CASSEYHGGTNEKLFF
TGTGCCAGCAGTGAATACCACGGAGGAACTAATGAAAAACTGTTTTTT
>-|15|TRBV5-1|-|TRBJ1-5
CASSSVGGYNQPQHF
TGCGCCAGCAGCTCGGTTGGGGGCTACAATCAGCCCCAGCATTTT
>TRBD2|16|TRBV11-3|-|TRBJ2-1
CASSLSAGGAYNEQFF
TGTGCCAGCAGCTTATCGGCGGGAGGTGCCTACAATGAGCAGTTCTTC
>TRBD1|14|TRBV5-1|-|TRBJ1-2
CASSLARGTEGYTF
TGCGCCAGCAGCTTGGCCAGAGGGACAGAGGGCTACACCTTC
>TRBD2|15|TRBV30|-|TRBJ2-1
CAWNLGLAPTNEQFF
TGTGCCTGGAACCTCGGACTAGCCCCCACCAATGAGCAGTTCTTC
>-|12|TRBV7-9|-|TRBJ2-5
CASSLVSETQYF
TGTGCCAGCAGCTTAGTGAGTGAGACCCAGTACTTC
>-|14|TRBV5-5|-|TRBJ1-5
CASSSVGSNQPQHF
TGTGCCAGCAGCTCGGTTGGTAGCAATCAGCCCCAGCATTTT
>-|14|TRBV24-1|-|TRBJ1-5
CATSDLSGNQPQHF
TGTGCCACCAGTGATTTGTCCGGGAATCAGCCCCAGCATTTT
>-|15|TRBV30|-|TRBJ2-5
CACSAFETAQETQYF
TGTGCCTGCTCCGCGTTCGAGACAGCCCAAGAGACCCAGTACTTC
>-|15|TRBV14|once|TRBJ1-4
CASSQGGGFGEKLFF
TGTGCCAGCAGCCAGGGTGGGGGCTTCGGTGAAAAACTGTTTTTT
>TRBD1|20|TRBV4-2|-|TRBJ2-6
CASSQGDRRQGVGGANVLTF
TGTGCCAGCAGCCAAGGGGACCGTAGACAGGGGGTCGGTGGGGCCAACGTCCTGACTTTC
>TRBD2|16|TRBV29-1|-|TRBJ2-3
CSVDNGLTGGTDTQYF
TGCAGCGTTGATAATGGGCTGACGGGGGGAACAGATACGCAGTATTTT
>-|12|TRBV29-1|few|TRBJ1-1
CSARRSNTEAFF
TGCAGCGCCAGAAGATCGAACACTGAAGCTTTCTTT
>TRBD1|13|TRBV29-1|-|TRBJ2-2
CSADRVGTGELFF
TGCAGCGCCGACAGGGTAGGGACCGGGGAGCTGTTTTTT
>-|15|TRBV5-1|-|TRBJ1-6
CASSLAAGPNSPLHF
TGCGCCAGCAGCTTGGCTGCAGGGCCAAATTCACCCCTCCACTTT
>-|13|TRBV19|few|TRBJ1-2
CASSIEGNYGYTF
TGTGCCAGTAGTATCGAGGGAAACTATGGCTACACCTTC
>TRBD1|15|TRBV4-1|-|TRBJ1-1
CASSQPTGFYTEAFF
TGCGCCAGCAGCCAACCGACAGGGTTCTACACTGAAGCTTTCTTT
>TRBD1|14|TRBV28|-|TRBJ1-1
CASSPGQGGTEAFF
TGTGCCAGCAGTCCTGGACAGGGGGGCACTGAAGCTTTCTTT
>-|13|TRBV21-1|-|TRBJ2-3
CASSKDRGDTQYF
TGTGCCAGCAGCAAAGACAGGGGGGATACGCAGTATTTT
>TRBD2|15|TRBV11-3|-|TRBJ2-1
CASSQSGRAVAEQFF
TGTGCCAGCAGCCAAAGCGGGAGGGCCGTAGCTGAGCAGTTCTTC
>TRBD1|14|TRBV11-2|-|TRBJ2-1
CASSLGTGGSGQFF
TGTGCCAGCAGCTTAGGGACAGGGGGCTCTGGGCAGTTCTTC
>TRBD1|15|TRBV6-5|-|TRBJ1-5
CASSYDRAGGQPQHF
TGTGCCAGCAGTTATGACAGGGCTGGGGGGCAGCCCCAGCATTTT
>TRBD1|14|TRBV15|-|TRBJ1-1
CATRRDRGLTEAFF
TGTGCCACCAGGCGGGACAGGGGGCTCACTGAAGCTTTCTTT
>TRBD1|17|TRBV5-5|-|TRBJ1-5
CASSWGQGGLHNQPQHF
TGTGCCAGCAGCTGGGGACAGGGGGGTTTACACAATCAGCCCCAGCATTTT
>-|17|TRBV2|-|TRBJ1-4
CASRGEGATSWEIKLFF
TGTGCCAGCAGAGGAGAGGGAGCGACCAGTTGGGAAATTAAACTGTTTTTT
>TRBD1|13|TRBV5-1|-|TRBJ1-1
CASSPGTVTEAFF
TGCGCCAGCAGCCCTGGGACAGTAACTGAAGCTTTCTTT
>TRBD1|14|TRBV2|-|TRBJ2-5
CASTLQGAGETQYF
TGTGCCAGCACCCTTCAGGGGGCCGGAGAGACCCAGTACTTC
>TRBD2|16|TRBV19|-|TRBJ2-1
CASSPPGLAGGQEQFF
TGTGCCAGTAGTCCCCCAGGACTAGCGGGGGGGCAGGAGCAGTTCTTC
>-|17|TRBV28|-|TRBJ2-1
CASSLRAWSSSYNEQFF
TGTGCCAGCAGTTTGCGGGCCTGGTCGAGCTCCTACAATGAGCAGTTCTTC